The 18 T cell receptor beta chains below come from one sample, sequenced in a study of blood T cell repertoires in COVID-19 (dated by TCRdb to the early 2020s). Receptors were amplified or captured by the immunoSEQ multiplex PCR assay. TCRdb took this table from immuneACCESS and kept in-frame rearrangements with V and J called. Such tables lack part of the clones; where checked against another copy, unresolved V genes explain under half of the gap, and the rest is unexplained. The sample table holds roughly 330,000 clones, of which approximately 88% were seen once. The ten most abundant clones make up approximately 4% of the sample. Sequencing was performed on peripheral blood. The source of these receptors is a woman in her forties or fifties with active or convalescent COVID-19.

This clone was recorded a few times. This chain connects TRBV25-1 to TRBJ2-2; TRBD1 aligns across 8 bases. The V gene end was trimmed by 6 bases and the J gene end by 5 bases; junction bases not matched to a gene: 8. Germline CDR1 and CDR2: MGHDK and SYGVNS. This CDR3 spans 15 amino acids. Here the CDR3 DNA reads TGTGCCAGCAGCGCTCGGACAGGGAGGACCGGGGAGCTGTTTTTT. Translation gives CASSARTGRTGELFF. Full variable domain (missing parts from reference TRBV25-1 and TRBJ2-2): EADIYQTPRYLVIGTGKKITLECSQTMGHDKMYWYQQDPGMELHLIHYSYGVNSTEKGDLSSESTVSRIRTEHFPLTLESARPSHTSQYLCASSARTGRTGELFFGEGSRLTVL.

This clone was observed a few times. The chain joins TRBV27 to TRBJ2-1; tentative D call: TRBD2 (6 bases). This CDR3 is 14 amino acids long. V was clipped by 3 bases and J by 6 bases, with 12 bases between them. Germline V gene lookup returns CDR1 MNHEY and CDR2 SMNVEV (reference sequence). The chain's CDR3 is CASSFSDYSNEQFF. The CDR3 DNA reads as TGTGCCAGCAGTTTCTCGGACTATAGCAATGAGCAGTTCTTC.

This chain links TRBV7-9 with TRBJ2-7, with 8 nucleotides matching TRBD2. This CDR3 has 13 amino acids. CDR1 is SEHNR, CDR2 FQNEAQ, per germline (reference sequence). The V gene end was trimmed by 5 bases and the J gene end by 5 bases; junction bases not matched to a gene: 5. The chain's CDR3 is CASSAPTSDEQYF. CDR3 nucleotides: TGTGCCAGCAGCGCCCCGACTAGCGACGAGCAGTACTTC.

This clone was found once. The chain is built from TRBV19 and TRBJ1-3, with D maybe TRBD1 (5 bases). This CDR3 contains 15 residues. Trimming shortened V by 5 bases and J by 2 bases, and 13 bases separated the two germline ends. Per the germline V gene, CDR1 is LNHDA and CDR2 is SQIVND (reference sequence). The CDR3 nucleotides are TGTGCCAGTAGTCCAGATGCGGGGGCTGGAAACACCATATATTTT. Translation gives CASSPDAGAGNTIYF. Drawing the rest from reference TRBV19 and TRBJ1-3, the complete variable domain is DGGITQSPKYLFRKEGQNVTLSCEQNLNHDAMYWYRQDPGQGLRLIYYSQIVNDFQKGDIAEGYSVSREKKESFPLTVTSAQKNPTAFYLCASSPDAGAGNTIYFGEGSWLTVV.

This chain joins TRBV19 and TRBJ1-1, with a weak D call TRBD1 (6 bases). CDR1 and CDR2 (germline): LNHDA, SQIVND (reference sequence). Trimming removed 3 bases from V and 4 bases from J, with 12 bases in between. The length of the CDR3 is 14 residues. CDR3 amino acids: CASSISGGGTEAFF. CDR3 nucleotides: TGTGCCAGTAGTATCTCGGGGGGCGGCACTGAAGCTTTCTTT.

This chain uses TRBV29-1 with TRBJ2-7; TRBD1 agrees at 8 bases. Trimming took 3 bases from V and 2 from J; bases not matched to a gene: 6. The CDR3 extends over 14 amino acids. Per germline, CDR1 SQVTM and CDR2 ANQGSEA. The CDR3 reads CSVEERTGTYEQYF. Here the CDR3 DNA reads TGCAGCGTTGAGGAAAGGACAGGGACCTACGAGCAGTACTTC.

The V gene is TRBV19, the J gene TRBJ2-7; perhaps TRBD1 as D (6 bases). Germline-derived CDR1 and CDR2 are LNHDA and SQIVND (reference sequence). The CDR3 runs to 16 residues. Trimming shortened V by 6 bases and J by 1 base, and 19 bases separated the two germline ends. The CDR3, as DNA: TGTGCCAGTAGCCCCGCGGCCCAGGGGCGTTCCTACGAGCAGTACTTC. Residues: CASSPAAQGRSYEQYF.

Written as DNA, the CDR3 is TGTGCCAGCAGCTTGGGCCAGCCGGGCACAGATACGCAGTATTTT. This encodes CASSLGQPGTDTQYF. The chain is built from TRBV7-3 and TRBJ2-3; the D is unclear. In germline, CDR1 is SGHTA, CDR2 FQGTGA. There are 15 residues in the CDR3. V lost 3 bases and J lost 1, with 11 bases in between.

The V gene is TRBV28, the J gene TRBJ2-7, with D uncertain. The V end was cut by 8 bases, the J end by 3 bases, with 11 bases between. Germline CDR1 MDHEN, CDR2 SYDVKM. CDR3 length: 12 amino acids. CDR3 region: CASSTVNYEQYF. In nucleotides, the CDR3 is TGTGCCAGCTCTACGGTGAACTACGAGCAGTACTTC.

The CDR3 region has the DNA TGTGCCAGCAGCTCAGCCGGGACTAGCGGGGGTCGTGAGCAGTTCTTC. Its translation is CASSSAGTSGGREQFF. The J gene is TRBJ2-1, the V gene TRBV7-9, with 14 nucleotides matching TRBD2. The CDR3 covers 16 residues. Germline lookup yields CDR1 SEHNR and CDR2 FQNEAQ (reference sequence). The V segment lost 4 bases and the J segment 9 bases; nucleotides outside the gene matches: 8. Full variable domain (missing parts from reference TRBV7-9 and TRBJ2-1): DTGVSQNPRHKITKRGQNVTFRCDPISEHNRLYWYRQTLGQGPEFLTYFQNEAQLEKSRLLSDRFSAERPKGSFSTLEIQRTEQGDSAMYLCASSSAGTSGGREQFFGPGTRLTVL.

This rearrangement joins TRBV7-9 to TRBJ2-3, with TRBD1 identical over 8 bases. The CDR3 runs to 15 residues. From germline, CDR1 is SEHNR and CDR2 FQNEAQ (reference sequence). Trimming removed 2 bases from V and 5 bases from J; junction bases left unmatched: 6. The CDR3 DNA sequence: TGTGCCAGCAGCTTATTAGGACAGGGAGAAGATACGCAGTATTTT. Amino acid sequence: CASSLLGQGEDTQYF.

The genes are TRBV7-9 and TRBJ1-1; TRBD1 aligns across 7 bases. Germline trimming cut 5 bases from V and 2 bases from J; bases unmatched to any gene: 14. Germline-derived CDR1 and CDR2 are SEHNR and FQNEAQ (reference sequence). The CDR3 spans 17 residues. CDR3 amino acids: CASSPRQGTGLNTEAFF. The CDR3 DNA follows: TGTGCCAGCAGCCCTAGACAGGGAACGGGTCTCAACACTGAAGCTTTCTTT.

This chain links TRBV7-2 with TRBJ2-1; D unresolved. This CDR3 has 15 amino acids. Trimming left V 1 base short and J 0 bases short, with 7 bases between. The V gene's germline CDR1 is SGHTA and CDR2 FQGNSA. CDR3 in DNA: TGTGCCAGCAGCTTAGATCATAGCTCCTACAATGAGCAGTTCTTC. It is translated as CASSLDHSSYNEQFF.

This clone was seen only once. V and J are TRBV7-3 and TRBJ2-1, with TRBD2 matching 14 bases. Germline CDR1 SGHTA, CDR2 FQGTGA. The CDR3 loop spans 17 amino acids. Trimming at V came to 5 bases and at J to 6 bases, leaving 9 bases not matched to a gene. The DNA of the CDR3 is TGTGCCAGCAGCCGCGATGGGGGGACTAGCGGGAGCAATGAGCAGTTCTTC. Residues: CASSRDGGTSGSNEQFF.

This clone is a singleton in its sample. The V and J genes are TRBV9 and TRBJ1-2, with a weak D call TRBD1 (6 bases). The CDR3 has 15 residues. Between the trimmed V and J ends, which lost 0 bases and 3 bases, there was a span of 12 bases. Germline V CDR1 and CDR2: SGDLS, YYNGEE. The CDR3 sequence: CASSVGGHQDYGYTF. CDR3 DNA sequence: TGTGCCAGCAGCGTAGGGGGACACCAGGACTATGGCTACACCTTC.

V gene TRBV28 combines with J gene TRBJ2-3; 11 positions match TRBD2. Germline trimming cut 2 bases from V and 0 bases from J; bases unmatched to any gene: 1. The CDR3 runs 16 residues. Germline CDR1 and CDR2: MDHEN and SYDVKM. This chain's CDR3 is CASSLGTSGSTDTQYF. CDR3 DNA: TGTGCCAGCAGTTTAGGGACTAGCGGAAGCACAGATACGCAGTATTTT. The complete variable domain, with remaining parts taken from reference TRBV28 and TRBJ2-3, reads DVKVTQSSRYLVKRTGEKVFLECVQDMDHENMFWYRQDPGLGLRLIYFSYDVKMKEKGDIPEGYSVSREKKERFSLILESASTNQTSMYLCASSLGTSGSTDTQYFGPGTRLTVL.

This clone has just one count. CDR3 sequence reads: CAISEGGDTQYF. The CDR3 coding sequence is TGTGCCATCAGTGAAGGGGGAGATACGCAGTATTTT. The chain has TRBV10-3 and TRBJ2-3; TRBD1 might be the D (6 bases). Trimming took 3 bases from V and 5 from J, leaving 6 bases between them. Germline CDR1 and CDR2: ENHRY and SYGVKD. The CDR3 covers 12 residues.

The rearrangement uses TRBV7-3 and TRBJ1-5; tentatively, D is TRBD1 (5 bases). The CDR3 has 14 residues. Germline V CDR1 and CDR2: SGHTA, FQGTGA. The V and J ends lost 7 bases and 0 bases respectively, with 10 bases between them. DNA of the CDR3: TGTGCCAGCACCTCCGGGGGTAGCAATCAGCCCCAGCATTTT. Translated, it gives CASTSGGSNQPQHF.